Described below is a single T cell receptor (beta chain) sequence and its context. This record comes from a study of OX40 agonist ivuxolimab in advanced cancers. Clones were read by immunoSEQ multiplex PCR, and TCRdb kept only the in-frame ones, dropping some. The repertoire holds 70,000 or so clones, with 65% to 85% as singletons. Germline CDR1 and CDR2: SGHDN and FVKESK. CDR3 length equals 17 residues. V shed 3 bases and J 0 bases; nucleotides not matched to a gene: 7. This TCR derives from an adult with an advanced solid tumor such as melanoma, head and neck, liver or kidney cancer. The sequencing used CD4+ or CD8+ T cells sorted from blood, collected in a trial of the OX40 agonist ivuxolimab. The V gene is TRBV14, the J gene TRBJ2-7; 11 bases are a match to TRBD2. In DNA, the CDR3 is TGTGCCAGCAGCCAGATCTTAGCGGGGGGGACCTCCTACGAGCAGTACTTC. Amino acids: CASSQILAGGTSYEQYF.